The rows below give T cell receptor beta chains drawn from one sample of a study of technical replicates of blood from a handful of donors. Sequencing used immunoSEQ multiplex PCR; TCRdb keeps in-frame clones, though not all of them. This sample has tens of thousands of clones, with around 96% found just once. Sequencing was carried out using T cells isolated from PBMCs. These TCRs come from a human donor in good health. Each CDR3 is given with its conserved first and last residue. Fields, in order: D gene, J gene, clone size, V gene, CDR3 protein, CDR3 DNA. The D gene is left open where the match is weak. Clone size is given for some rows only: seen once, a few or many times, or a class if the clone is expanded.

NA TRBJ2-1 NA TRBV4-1 CASSQEYSYSYNEQFF TGCGCCAGCAGCCAAGAATATTCGTACTCCTACAATGAGCAGTTCTTC
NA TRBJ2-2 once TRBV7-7 CASSLGVRNTGELFF TGTGCTAGCAGCTTAGGTGTTAGGAACACCGGGGAGCTGTTTTTT
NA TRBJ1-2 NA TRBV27 CASSLSREGGNYGYTF TGTGCCAGCAGTTTATCCAGGGAGGGGGGTAACTATGGCTACACCTTC
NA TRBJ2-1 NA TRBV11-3 CASSLGTTSYNEQFF TGTGCCAGCAGCTTAGGGACTACCTCCTACAATGAGCAGTTCTTC
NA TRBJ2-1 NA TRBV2 CASSDRSEGHNEQFF TGTGCCAGCAGTGACAGGTCCGAAGGTCACAATGAGCAGTTCTTC
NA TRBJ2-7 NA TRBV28 CASSPPGEAYVGQYF TGTGCCAGCAGTCCCCCCGGGGAGGCCTACGTCGGGCAGTACTTC
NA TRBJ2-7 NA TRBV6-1 CGTASYEQYF TGTGGGACAGCCTCCTACGAGCAGTACTTC
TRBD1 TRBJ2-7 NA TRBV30 CAWSKGAREQYF TGTGCCTGGAGCAAGGGGGCGCGAGAGCAGTACTTC
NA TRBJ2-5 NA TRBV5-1 CASSLVAQETQYF TGCGCCAGCAGCTTGGTAGCGCAAGAGACCCAGTACTTC
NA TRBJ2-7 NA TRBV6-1 CASRTGYEQYF TGTGCCAGCAGAACAGGGTACGAGCAGTACTTC
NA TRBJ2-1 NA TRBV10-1 CASSETPLWEPYNEQFF TGCGCCAGCAGTGAGACTCCTTTATGGGAGCCCTACAATGAGCAGTTCTTC
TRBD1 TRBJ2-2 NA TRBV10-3 CAINRGQGFGGELFF TGTGCCATCAATAGGGGACAGGGGTTTGGCGGGGAGCTGTTTTTT
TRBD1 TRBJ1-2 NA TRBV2 CASSEVRTGAGSGYTF TGTGCCAGCAGTGAAGTAAGGACAGGGGCGGGAAGTGGCTACACCTTC
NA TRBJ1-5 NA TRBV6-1 CASSTPTGLGQPQHF TGTGCCAGCAGCACCCCTACAGGGCTCGGCCAGCCCCAGCATTTT
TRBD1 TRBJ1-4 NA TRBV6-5 CASRGGTGGEKLFF TGTGCCAGCAGAGGGGGGACAGGGGGTGAAAAACTGTTTTTT
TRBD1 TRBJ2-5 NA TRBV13 CASSLAGQESYQETQYF TGTGCCAGCAGCTTAGCAGGACAGGAATCATACCAAGAGACCCAGTACTTC
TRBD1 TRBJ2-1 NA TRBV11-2 CASSSTGVSASSYNEQFF TGTGCCAGCAGCTCAACAGGGGTCAGCGCGAGCTCCTACAATGAGCAGTTCTTC
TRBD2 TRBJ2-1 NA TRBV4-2 CASSQEGAGGREQFF TGTGCCAGCAGCCAAGAAGGAGCGGGAGGACGAGAGCAGTTCTTC
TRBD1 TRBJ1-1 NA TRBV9 CASSVAQGDEAFF TGTGCCAGCAGCGTAGCCCAGGGGGATGAAGCTTTCTTT
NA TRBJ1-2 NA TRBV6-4 CASSDPLSYGYTF TGTGCCAGCAGTGACCCACTGTCCTATGGCTACACCTTC
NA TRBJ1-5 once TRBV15 CATSIQMGEGDQPQHF TGTGCCACCAGCATCCAAATGGGGGAGGGCGATCAGCCCCAGCATTTT
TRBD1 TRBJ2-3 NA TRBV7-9 CASSSTWTGPTDTQYF TGTGCCAGCAGCTCAACCTGGACAGGACCCACAGATACGCAGTATTTT
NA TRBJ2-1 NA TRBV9 CASSGPQGSSYNEQFF TGTGCCAGCAGCGGCCCCCAGGGTAGCTCCTACAATGAGCAGTTCTTC
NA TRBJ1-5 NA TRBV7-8 CASSSHWVTDRGGLRAQHF TGTGCCAGCAGTTCTCATTGGGTGACGGACCGTGGGGGCTTACGGGCCCAGCATTTT
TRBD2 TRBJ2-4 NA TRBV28 CASSKAGGPGNIQYF TGTGCCAGCAGCAAGGCGGGAGGGCCTGGGAACATTCAGTACTTC
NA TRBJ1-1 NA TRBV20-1 CSALGQPEAFF TGCAGTGCTCTGGGACAACCTGAAGCTTTCTTT
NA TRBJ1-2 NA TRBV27 CASSPTGSIYGYTF TGTGCCAGCAGTCCGACAGGTAGCATCTATGGCTACACCTTC
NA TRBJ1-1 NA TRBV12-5 CASGLMLTGTLLNTEAFF TGTGCTAGTGGTTTGATGCTAACCGGGACACTCTTGAACACTGAAGCTTTCTTT
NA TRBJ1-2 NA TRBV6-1 CASSEDIPPANYGYTF TGTGCCAGCAGTGAAGACATCCCCCCAGCTAACTATGGCTACACCTTC
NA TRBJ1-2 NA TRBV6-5 CASSYGPNYGYTF TGTGCCAGCAGTTACGGCCCTAACTATGGCTACACCTTC
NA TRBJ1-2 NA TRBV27 CATHPGAGGGYTF TGTGCCACCCACCCAGGGGCGGGAGGCGGCTACACCTTC
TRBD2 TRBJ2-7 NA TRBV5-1 CASRAGLAGVGGDEQYF TGCGCCAGCAGGGCGGGACTAGCGGGAGTAGGTGGCGACGAGCAGTACTTC
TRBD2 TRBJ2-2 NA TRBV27 CASSSLLAGGGTGELFF TGTGCCAGCAGTTCCCTACTAGCGGGGGGGGGTACCGGGGAGCTGTTTTTT
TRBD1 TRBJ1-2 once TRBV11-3 CASREPGQTGGYTF TGTGCCAGCAGGGAACCGGGACAGACGGGTGGCTACACCTTC
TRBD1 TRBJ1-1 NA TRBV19 CASSIGQTQGRDTEAFF TGTGCCAGTAGTATAGGTCAGACACAGGGGAGAGACACTGAAGCTTTCTTT
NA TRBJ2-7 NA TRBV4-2 CASSQVLGDYEQYF TGTGCCAGCAGCCAAGTACTCGGGGACTACGAGCAGTACTTC
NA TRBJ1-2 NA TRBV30 CAWGSLLGGGGYTF TGTGCCTGGGGCAGCCTCCTCGGGGGGGGAGGCTACACCTTC
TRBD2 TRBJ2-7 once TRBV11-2 CASSLESGGAYEQYF TGTGCCAGCAGCTTAGAAAGCGGGGGAGCCTACGAGCAGTACTTC
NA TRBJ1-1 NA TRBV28 CASIGGGAVTEAFF TGTGCCAGCATTGGAGGGGGGGCAGTTACTGAAGCTTTCTTT
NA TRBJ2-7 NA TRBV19 CASSIPGFEQYF TGTGCCAGTAGTATACCAGGTTTCGAGCAGTACTTC
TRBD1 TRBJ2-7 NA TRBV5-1 CASSLEWDSNYEQYF TGCGCCAGCAGCCTCGAGTGGGACAGCAATTACGAGCAGTACTTC
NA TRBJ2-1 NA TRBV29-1 CTILGSSYNEQFF TGCACAATCCTCGGGAGCTCCTACAATGAGCAGTTCTTC
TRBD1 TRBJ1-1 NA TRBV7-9 CASSSWTGENTEAFF TGTGCCAGCAGCTCGTGGACAGGGGAGAACACTGAAGCTTTCTTT
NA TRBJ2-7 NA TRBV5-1 CASSPGLRQTYEQYF TGCGCCAGCAGCCCGGGTCTCCGACAGACCTACGAGCAGTACTTC
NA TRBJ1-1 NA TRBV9 CASSVVGGGVNTEAFF TGTGCCAGCAGCGTAGTGGGGGGAGGGGTAAACACTGAAGCTTTCTTT
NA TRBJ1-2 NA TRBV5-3 CARSSSTPGGYTF TGTGCCAGAAGCTCCTCGACCCCTGGGGGGTACACCTTC
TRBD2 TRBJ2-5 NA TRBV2 CASPPGLAVQETQYF TGTGCCAGCCCTCCGGGACTAGCGGTCCAAGAGACCCAGTACTTC
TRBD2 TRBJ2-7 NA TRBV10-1 CASSESASGYYEQYF TGCGCCAGCAGTGAGTCAGCTAGCGGATACTACGAGCAGTACTTC
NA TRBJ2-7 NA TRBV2 CASSGGRAAEQYF TGTGCCAGCAGTGGTGGCAGGGCAGCCGAGCAGTACTTC
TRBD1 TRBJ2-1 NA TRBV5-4 CASSGPDRGGNEQFF TGTGCCAGCAGCGGGCCTGACAGGGGGGGCAATGAGCAGTTCTTC
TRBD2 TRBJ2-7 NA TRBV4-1 CASSQIGTSGSYEQYF TGCGCCAGCAGCCAAATCGGGACTAGCGGTTCCTACGAGCAGTACTTC
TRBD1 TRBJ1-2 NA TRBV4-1 CASGERTGGPNPYGYTF TGCGCCAGCGGAGAGCGGACAGGGGGACCCAACCCTTATGGCTACACCTTC
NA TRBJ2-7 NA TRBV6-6 CASSPNQPLTGEQYF TGTGCCAGCAGTCCAAACCAGCCTTTGACGGGCGAGCAGTACTTC
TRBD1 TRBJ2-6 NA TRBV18 CASSPNTGDGANVLTF TGTGCCAGCTCACCGAACACAGGGGATGGGGCCAACGTCCTGACTTTC